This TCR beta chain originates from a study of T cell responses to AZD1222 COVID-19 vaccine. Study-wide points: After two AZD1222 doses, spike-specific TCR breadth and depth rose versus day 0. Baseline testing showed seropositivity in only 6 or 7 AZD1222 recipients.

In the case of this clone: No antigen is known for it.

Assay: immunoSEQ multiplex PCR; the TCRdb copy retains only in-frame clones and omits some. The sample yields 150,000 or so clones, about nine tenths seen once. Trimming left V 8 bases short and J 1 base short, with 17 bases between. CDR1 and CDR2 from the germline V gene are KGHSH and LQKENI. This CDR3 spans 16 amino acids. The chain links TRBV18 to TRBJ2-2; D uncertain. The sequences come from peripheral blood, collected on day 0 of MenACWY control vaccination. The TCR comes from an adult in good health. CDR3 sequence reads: CASPLRAELNTGELFF. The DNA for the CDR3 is TGTGCCAGCCCCCTCCGCGCGGAACTGAACACCGGGGAGCTGTTTTTT.